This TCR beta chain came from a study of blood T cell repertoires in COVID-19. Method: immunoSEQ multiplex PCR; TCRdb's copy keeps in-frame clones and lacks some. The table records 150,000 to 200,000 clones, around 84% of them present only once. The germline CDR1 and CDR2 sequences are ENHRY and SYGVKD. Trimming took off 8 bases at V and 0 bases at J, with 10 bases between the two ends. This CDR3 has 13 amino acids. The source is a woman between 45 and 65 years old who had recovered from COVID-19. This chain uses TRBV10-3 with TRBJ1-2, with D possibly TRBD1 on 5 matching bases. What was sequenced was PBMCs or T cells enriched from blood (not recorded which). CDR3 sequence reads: CAIGRGPNYGYTF. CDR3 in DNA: TGTGCCATCGGGCGGGGCCCTAACTATGGCTACACCTTC.